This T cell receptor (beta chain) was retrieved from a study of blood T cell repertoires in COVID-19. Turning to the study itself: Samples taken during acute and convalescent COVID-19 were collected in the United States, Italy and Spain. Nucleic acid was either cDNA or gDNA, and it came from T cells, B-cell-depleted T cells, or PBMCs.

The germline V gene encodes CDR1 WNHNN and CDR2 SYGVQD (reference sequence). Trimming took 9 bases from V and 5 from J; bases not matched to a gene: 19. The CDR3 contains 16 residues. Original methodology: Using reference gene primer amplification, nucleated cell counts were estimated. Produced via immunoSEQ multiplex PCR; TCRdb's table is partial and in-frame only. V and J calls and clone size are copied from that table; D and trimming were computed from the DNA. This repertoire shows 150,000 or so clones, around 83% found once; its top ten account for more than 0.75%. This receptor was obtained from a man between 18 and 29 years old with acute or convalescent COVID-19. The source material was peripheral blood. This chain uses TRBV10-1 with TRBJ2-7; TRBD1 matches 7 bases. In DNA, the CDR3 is TGCGCCAGGGGGTGGGAGCAGGGGGAAAAACAGAACGAGCAGTACTTC. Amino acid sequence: CARGWEQGEKQNEQYF.